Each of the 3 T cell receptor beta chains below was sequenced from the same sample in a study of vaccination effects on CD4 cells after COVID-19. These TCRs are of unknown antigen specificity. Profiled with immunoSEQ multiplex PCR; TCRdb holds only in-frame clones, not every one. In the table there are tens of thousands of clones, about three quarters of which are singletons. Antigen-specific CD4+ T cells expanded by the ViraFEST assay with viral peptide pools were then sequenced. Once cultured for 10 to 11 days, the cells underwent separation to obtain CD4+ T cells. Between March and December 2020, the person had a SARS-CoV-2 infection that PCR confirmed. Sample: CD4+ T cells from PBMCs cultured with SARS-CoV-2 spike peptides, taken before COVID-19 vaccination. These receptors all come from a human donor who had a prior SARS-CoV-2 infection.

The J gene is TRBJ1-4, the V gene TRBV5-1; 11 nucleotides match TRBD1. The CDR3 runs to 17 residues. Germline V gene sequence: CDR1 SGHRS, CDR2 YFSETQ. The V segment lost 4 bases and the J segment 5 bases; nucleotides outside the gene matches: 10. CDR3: CASSVGQGAPFNEKLFF. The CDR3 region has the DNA TGCGCCAGCAGCGTAGGACAGGGGGCCCCTTTCAATGAAAAACTGTTTTTT.

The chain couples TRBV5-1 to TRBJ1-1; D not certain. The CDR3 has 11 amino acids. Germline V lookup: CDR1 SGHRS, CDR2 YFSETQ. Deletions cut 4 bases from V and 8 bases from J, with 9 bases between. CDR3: CASSDGGEAFF. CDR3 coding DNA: TGCGCCAGCAGCGACGGAGGAGAAGCTTTCTTT.

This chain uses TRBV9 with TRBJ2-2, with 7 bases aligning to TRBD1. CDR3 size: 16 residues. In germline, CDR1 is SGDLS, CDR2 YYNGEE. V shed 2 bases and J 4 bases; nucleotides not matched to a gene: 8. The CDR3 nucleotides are TGTGCCAGCAGCGTCACCTCCACAGGGGCCACCGGGGAGCTGTTTTTT. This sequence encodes CASSVTSTGATGELFF.